The T cell receptor (beta chain) under discussion was sequenced for a study of T-cell reconstitution after alpha-beta-depleted transplantation in children (dated by TCRdb to 2015 to 2016). Study-level background: Using TCR repertoire profiling, the study followed T-cell immune reconstitution in a quantitative way in children after TCRalphabeta/CD19-depleted allogeneic hematopoietic cell transplantation. Paper-wide results and their limitations: Over the following months the frequencies of hyperexpanded clones went down, and after one year T-cell counts and TCRbeta diversity were mostly credited to newly produced T cells. The apparently early recovery of alphabetaT-cell counts about two months after transplant reportedly depended on only several hundred rapidly expanded clones that came from non-depleted graft cells. The high TCRbeta diversity at day 60 in some patients was ascribed to recipient T cells and intrathymic progenitors that had survived conditioning.

V trim: 4 bases; J trim: 10 bases; unmatched bases: 10. Reading from cysteine to phenylalanine, the CDR3 counts 15 amino acids. Left in the record is the CDR3 DNA by itself, 45 bases read in frame from the first base. Per the germline V gene, MNHNS is the CDR1 and SASEGT is the CDR2. As regards this clonotype: Its antigen is currently not known. Per-base quality was not reported, and no clone a single base away is much larger than it.

The library came from PCR. Reads for this sample came from an Illumina HiSeq 2500. TCR libraries were prepared with molecular barcoding, using unique molecular identifiers to normalize TCRbeta repertoire quantification. TCRdb reworked the public reads: Q25 trimming with fastp, MiXCR clone assembly, productive beta chains retained. Rows with one shared CDR3 protein collapse into an entry with the most common genes and DNA. The sample table shows 450,000 to 550,000 distinct CDR3 sequences, and about an eighth are seen once. The ten largest clones capture approximately 15% of the sample. Read against the paper, the sample's treatment or condition label means: allogeneic hematopoietic cell transplantation with graft depleted of TCRalphabeta T cells and CD19 B cells. The children who served as transplant recipients had been given grafts of TCRalphabeta/CD19-depleted allogeneic hematopoietic cells.

This sample comprised PBMCs, mostly from graft donor cells, obtained 180 days after TCRalphabeta/CD19-depleted stem cell transplant. The chain uses TRBV6-1 and TRBJ1-6; 7 central bases correspond to TRBD1. The receptor's source is a female patient aged 2-10 years who had a stem cell transplant for aplastic anemia, so the T cells may come from the graft donor. The CDR3 amino acid sequence is: CASSARTGELSPLHF. The nucleotide sequence is given as TGTGCCAGCAGTGCCCGCACAGGGGAATTGTCACCCCTCCACTTT.